The rows below give T cell receptor beta chains drawn from one sample of a study of cytomegalovirus exposure and HLA in healthy donors. Profiling relied on immunoSEQ multiplex PCR, and the TCRdb table lists in-frame clones only, not all of them. The sample has more than 110,000 clones, over 70% seen once; the top ten hold almost 7%. The sequencing input was PBMCs. These receptors came from a man in his forties or fifties in good health and CMV-seropositive. CDR3s include the opening cysteine and the closing phenylalanine or tryptophan. Each record gives: D gene, V gene, J gene, clone size, CDR3 protein, CDR3 DNA. The D gene is left open where the match is weak. Some rows have no size entry. The others give once, few or many, or a class for an expanded clone.

d_call: .; v_call: TRBV19; j_call: TRBJ2-2; clone_size: .; cdr3_aa: CASYQRPNTGELFF; cdr3_nt: TGTGCCAGTTACCAGCGCCCGAACACCGGGGAGCTGTTTTTT
d_call: .; v_call: TRBV27; j_call: TRBJ2-7; clone_size: once; cdr3_aa: CASSLKWEDGEQYF; cdr3_nt: TGTGCCAGCAGTCTCAAATGGGAGGACGGCGAGCAGTACTTC
d_call: .; v_call: TRBV29-1; j_call: TRBJ2-1; clone_size: .; cdr3_aa: CSALLGTYNEQFF; cdr3_nt: TGCAGCGCCTTACTTGGGACTTACAATGAGCAGTTCTTC
d_call: TRBD1; v_call: TRBV5-6; j_call: TRBJ1-2; clone_size: .; cdr3_aa: CASSLEGAYGYTF; cdr3_nt: TGTGCCAGCAGCTTGGAGGGGGCTTATGGCTACACCTTC
d_call: .; v_call: TRBV9; j_call: TRBJ2-3; clone_size: .; cdr3_aa: CASSVVSGPSTDTQYF; cdr3_nt: TGTGCCAGCAGCGTAGTAAGCGGGCCTAGCACAGATACGCAGTATTTT
d_call: TRBD2; v_call: TRBV27; j_call: TRBJ2-2; clone_size: .; cdr3_aa: CASSLTSGRNTGELLF; cdr3_nt: TGTGCCAGCAGCCTAACTAGCGGGAGGAACACCGGGGAGCTGCTTTTT
d_call: TRBD1; v_call: TRBV30; j_call: TRBJ2-1; clone_size: once; cdr3_aa: CAWSVQARDSNEQFF; cdr3_nt: TGTGCCTGGAGTGTCCAAGCCCGGGACAGCAATGAGCAGTTCTTC
d_call: .; v_call: TRBV9; j_call: TRBJ2-2; clone_size: .; cdr3_aa: CASSPYGAGGELFF; cdr3_nt: TGTGCCAGCAGCCCCTATGGGGCTGGCGGGGAGCTGTTTTTT
d_call: TRBD2; v_call: TRBV7-2; j_call: TRBJ2-7; clone_size: .; cdr3_aa: CASSLRTSGRVSSYEQYF; cdr3_nt: TGTGCCAGCAGCCTACGGACTAGCGGGAGGGTTAGCTCCTACGAGCAGTACTTC
d_call: .; v_call: TRBV27; j_call: TRBJ1-2; clone_size: few; cdr3_aa: CASSFTRNYGYTF; cdr3_nt: TGTGCCAGCAGTTTCACCAGGAACTATGGCTACACCTTC
d_call: .; v_call: TRBV5-6; j_call: TRBJ1-2; clone_size: .; cdr3_aa: CASSLQGTPGGYTF; cdr3_nt: TGTGCCAGCAGCCTACAGGGAACGCCGGGTGGCTACACCTTC
d_call: .; v_call: TRBV7-8; j_call: TRBJ1-5; clone_size: .; cdr3_aa: CASSPQSHSNQPQHF; cdr3_nt: TGTGCCAGCAGCCCCCAATCCCATAGCAATCAGCCCCAGCATTTT
d_call: .; v_call: TRBV7-2; j_call: TRBJ1-1; clone_size: few; cdr3_aa: CASSLLHWTALNTEAFF; cdr3_nt: TGTGCCAGCAGCTTACTACACTGGACAGCTTTGAACACTGAAGCTTTCTTT
d_call: .; v_call: TRBV2; j_call: TRBJ1-2; clone_size: .; cdr3_aa: CASRQAYGYTF; cdr3_nt: TGTGCCAGCAGGCAGGCCTATGGCTACACCTTC